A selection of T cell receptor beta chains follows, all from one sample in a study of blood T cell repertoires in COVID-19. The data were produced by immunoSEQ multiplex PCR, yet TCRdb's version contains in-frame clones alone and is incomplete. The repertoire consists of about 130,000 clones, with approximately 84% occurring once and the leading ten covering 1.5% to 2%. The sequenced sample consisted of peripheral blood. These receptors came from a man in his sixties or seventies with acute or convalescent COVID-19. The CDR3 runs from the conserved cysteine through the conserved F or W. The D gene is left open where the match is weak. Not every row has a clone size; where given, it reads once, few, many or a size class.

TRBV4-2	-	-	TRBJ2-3	TGTGCCAGCAGCCAAGGAGGGTCGGGGGGCACAGATACGCAGTATTTT	CASSQGGSGGTDTQYF
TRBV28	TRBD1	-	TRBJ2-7	TGTGCCAGCAGCCACCTATCGACAGGGACCTACGAGCAGTACTTC	CASSHLSTGTYEQYF
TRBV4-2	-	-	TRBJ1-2	TGTGCCAGCAGCCAAGAATGGGAGCGCTATGGCTACACCTTC	CASSQEWERYGYTF
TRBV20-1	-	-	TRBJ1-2	TGCAGTGCTAGTGTCCTAGGTGTGGGTGGCTACACCTTC	CSASVLGVGGYTF
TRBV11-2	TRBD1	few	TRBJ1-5	TGTGCCAGCAGCCCGGGACAGGGACGGGGCAATCAGCCCCAGCATTTT	CASSPGQGRGNQPQHF
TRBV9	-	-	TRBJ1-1	TGTGCCAGCAGCGTATTTGACACCATTGGCACTGAAGCTTTCTTT	CASSVFDTIGTEAFF
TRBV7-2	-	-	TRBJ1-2	TGTGCCAGCAGCCCAGGGGTGAAGGAGGGCTACACCTTC	CASSPGVKEGYTF
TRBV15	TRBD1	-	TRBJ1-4	TGTGCCACCAGGGACAGGATATCAACTAATGAAAAACTGTTTTTT	CATRDRISTNEKLFF
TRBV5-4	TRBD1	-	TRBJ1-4	TGTGCCAGCAGCTTGGGGACAGGGGAACGGAACGGAAAACTGTTTTTT	CASSLGTGERNGKLFF
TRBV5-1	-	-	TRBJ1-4	TGCGCCAGCAGCTTGACAGGGATTAATGAAAAACTGTTTTTT	CASSLTGINEKLFF
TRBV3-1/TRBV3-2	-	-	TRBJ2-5	TGTGCCAGCAGCCAAAATCAGGGTCACCAAGAGACCCAGTACTTC	CASSQNQGHQETQYF
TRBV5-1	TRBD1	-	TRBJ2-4	TGCGCCAGCAGCCTTACCTCTATGGACAGGGTACCAACACTAGCCAAAAACATTCAGTACTTC	CASSLTSMDRVPTLAKNIQYF
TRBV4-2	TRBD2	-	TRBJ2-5	TGTGCCAGCAGCCCAAGCGGCGGGGGTTTCCAAGAGACCCAGTACTTC	CASSPSGGGFQETQYF
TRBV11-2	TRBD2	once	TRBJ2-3	TGTGCCAGCAGCTTAGATGGGACTAGAGCAGATACGCAGTATTTT	CASSLDGTRADTQYF
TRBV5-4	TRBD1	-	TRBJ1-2	TGTGCCGGACGGGTAAAGGGGGCCATTTTTGGCTACACCTTC	CAGRVKGAIFGYTF
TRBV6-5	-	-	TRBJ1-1	TGTGCCAGCGGTCCGATAGATTTGAACACTGAAGCTTTCTTT	CASGPIDLNTEAFF
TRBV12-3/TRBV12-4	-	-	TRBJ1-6	TGTGCCAGCAGCCCCGGACTGCTGTTCCTCCACTTT	CASSPGLLFLHF
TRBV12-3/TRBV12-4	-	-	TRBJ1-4	TGTGCCAGCAGTTTACAGGGGGAAAAACTGTTTTTT	CASSLQGEKLFF
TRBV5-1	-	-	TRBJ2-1	TGCGCCAGCGCCACAAATCACAATGAGCAGTTCTTC	CASATNHNEQFF
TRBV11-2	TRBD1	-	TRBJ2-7	TGTGCCAGCGAAGCGCAGGCCGGGACAGGGACCGAGCAGTACTTC	CASEAQAGTGTEQYF
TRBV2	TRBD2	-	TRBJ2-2	TGTGCCAGCACTCCCCCAGCGGGGGGGTTAAACACCGGGGAGCTGTTTTTT	CASTPPAGGLNTGELFF
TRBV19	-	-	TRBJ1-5	TGTGCCAGTAGTCGTCCTTATAGCAATCAGCCCCAGCATTTT	CASSRPYSNQPQHF
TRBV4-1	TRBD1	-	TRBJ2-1	TGCGCCAGCAGCCAAGGGCGACAGGGGTGGAACAATGAGCAGTTCTTC	CASSQGRQGWNNEQFF
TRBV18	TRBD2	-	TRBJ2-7	TGTGCCAGCTCACCACGACTAGCGGGGGGCGAGCAGTACTTC	CASSPRLAGGEQYF
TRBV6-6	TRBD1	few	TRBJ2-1	TGTGCCAGCAGTTACTCGACAGGGTCGAGTGAGCAGTTCTTC	CASSYSTGSSEQFF
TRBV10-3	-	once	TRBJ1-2	TGTGCCATCAGTACGGGACAAGAGAATGGCTACACCTTC	CAISTGQENGYTF
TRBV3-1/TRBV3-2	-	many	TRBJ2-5	TGTGCCAGCAGCCCTATCCGGGAAGGGACCCAGTACTTC	CASSPIREGTQYF
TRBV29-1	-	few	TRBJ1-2	TGCAGCGTTGAACAGGGCAGCTATGGCTACACCTTC	CSVEQGSYGYTF
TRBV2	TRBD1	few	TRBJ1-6	TGTGCCAGCAGTGCGACAGGGGGGGAATCACCCCTCCACTTT	CASSATGGESPLHF
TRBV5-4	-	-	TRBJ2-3	TGTGCCAGCAGCCCCCCGGGGGTCAGGACAGATACGCAGTATTTT	CASSPPGVRTDTQYF
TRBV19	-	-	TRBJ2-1	TGTGCCAGTACTCCCGGGCTAAACCGGGGTGAGCAGTTCTTC	CASTPGLNRGEQFF